The 13 T cell receptor beta chains given below trace back to one sample, sequenced in a study of CD8 T cells in Susac syndrome. It was with random hexamers that roughly 0.45 to 1 ug RNA was reverse transcribed. TCRdb re-analysed the immunoSEQ multiplex PCR reads in MiXCR, keeping a single row per CDR3 protein. This sample carries about 120,000 distinct CDR3 sequences, approximately 94% of them seen once, and the ten largest clones take about 0.13%. The material sequenced was CD4+ T cells from PBMCs. These receptors came from a human donor with multiple sclerosis.

The rearrangement links TRBV3-1 to TRBJ2-7; D is unclear. Germline V lookup: CDR1 LGHDT, CDR2 YNNKEL (reference sequence). The V and J ends lost 3 bases and 3 bases respectively, with 15 bases between them. The CDR3 is 15 amino acids. Here the CDR3 reads CASSHPRQAIYEQYF. The DNA of the CDR3 is TGTGCCAGCAGCCACCCTCGGCAGGCTATCTACGAGCAGTACTTC.

The chain joins TRBV18 to TRBJ1-1, with D hard to call. Germline V lookup: CDR1 KGHSH, CDR2 LQKENI. This CDR3 comprises 13 residues. V dropped 0 bases and J dropped 5 bases, with 7 bases sitting between them. The CDR3 loop reads CASSPPTPTEAFF. In DNA form, the CDR3 reads TGTGCCAGCTCACCACCGACCCCTACTGAAGCTTTCTTT.

V gene TRBV20-1 combines with J gene TRBJ2-2; weak D call: TRBD1 (5 bases). V was pared by 6 bases and J by 5 bases, with 10 bases between. The CDR3 runs 12 residues. Germline V gene lookup returns CDR1 DFQATT and CDR2 SNEGSKA (reference sequence). The CDR3 is CSAQGVTGELFF. In DNA form, the CDR3 reads TGCAGTGCGCAAGGGGTTACCGGGGAGCTGTTTTTT.

The chain has TRBV20-1 and TRBJ1-2; 9 positions match TRBD1. J was trimmed by 8 bases and V by 5 bases; bases with no gene match: 15. Germline-derived CDR1 and CDR2 are DFQATT and SNEGSKA (reference sequence). The CDR3 contains 15 residues. CDR3 in amino acids: CSASSGQGFKGGYTF. CDR3 coding DNA: TGCAGTGCTTCTTCGGGACAGGGATTTAAGGGAGGCTACACCTTC.

V gene TRBV6-5 combines with J gene TRBJ1-1; 8 bases are shared with TRBD1. The CDR3 has 14 residues. V gave up 5 bases and J gave up 6 bases; unmatched junction bases: 8. Germline CDR1 and CDR2: MNHEY and SVGAGI. CDR3 DNA sequence: TGTGCCAGCAGTCCCGACAGGGGATCCTCTGAAGCTTTCTTT. Residues: CASSPDRGSSEAFF.

This clonotype was counted a few times. The genes are TRBV23-1 and TRBJ1-1, with D hard to call. TRBV23-1 falls under the ORF class, with uncertain function. The CDR3 extends over 16 amino acids. V was clipped by 1 base and J by 5 bases, with 17 bases between them. The CDR3 loop is CASSQYSHREGTEAFF. The CDR3 DNA reads TGCGCCAGCAGTCAATATAGTCATAGGGAAGGGACTGAAGCTTTCTTT.

The chain links TRBV15 to TRBJ2-5; D is possibly TRBD2 (6 bases). Deletions cut 0 bases from V and 5 bases from J, with 10 bases between. The V gene's germline CDR1 is LNHNV and CDR2 YYDKDF (reference sequence). This CDR3 spans 14 amino acids. DNA of the CDR3: TGTGCCACCAGCAGAGATCGAGGGAGGGAGACCCAGTACTTC. Protein product: CATSRDRGRETQYF.

The chain employs TRBV19 and TRBJ2-1; D tentatively reads TRBD1 or TRBD2 (5 bases each). Germline-derived CDR1 and CDR2 are LNHDA and SQIVND (reference sequence). The CDR3 has 15 amino acids. The V and J ends lost 3 bases and 10 bases respectively, with 19 bases between them. The DNA for the CDR3 is TGTGCCAGTAGTATTCTCCCCAGAGGGGATGGGGAGCAGTTCTTC. Its translation is CASSILPRGDGEQFF.

This CDR3 is CASSLQAGGYNEQFF. The CDR3 nucleotides read TGTGCCAGCAGCTTACAAGCGGGGGGTTACAATGAGCAGTTCTTC. The rearrangement links TRBV7-9 to TRBJ2-1; 9 bases match TRBD2. CDR3 length: 15 amino acids. CDR1 is SEHNR and CDR2 is FQNEAQ in the germline V gene (reference sequence). V was pared by 2 bases and J by 4 bases, with 3 bases of the junction left unmatched.

The CDR3 is CASSQDWDTGELFF. The DNA of the CDR3 is TGTGCCAGCAGCCAAGACTGGGACACCGGGGAGCTGTTTTTT. The chain is built from TRBV14 and TRBJ2-2; D gene unclear. CDR3 length: 14 residues. V lost 0 bases, J lost 3 bases, and 5 bases lay in between. CDR1 is SGHDN and CDR2 is FVKESK in the germline V gene. Using reference TRBV14 and TRBJ2-2 for the parts outside the CDR3, the full variable domain is EAGVTQFPSHSVIEKGQTVTLRCDPISGHDNLYWYRRVMGKEIKFLLHFVKESKQDESGMPNNRFLAERTGGTYSTLKVQPAELEDSGVYFCASSQDWDTGELFFGEGSRLTVL.

CDR3 DNA: TGCAGCGTTGAAGCGCCCGGGAGCACTGAAGCTTTCTTT. It translates to CSVEAPGSTEAFF. The chain couples TRBV29-1 to TRBJ1-1; no clear D. Germline-derived CDR1 and CDR2 are SQVTM and ANQGSEA. This CDR3 spans 13 amino acids. V lost 1 base, J lost 4 bases, and 10 bases lay in between.

The genes are TRBV4-2 and TRBJ1-5; no clear D. V dropped 4 bases and J dropped 7 bases, with 11 bases sitting between them. CDR1 LGHNA and CDR2 YNFKEQ come from the germline V gene. This CDR3 spans 13 amino acids. In nucleotides, the CDR3 is TGTGCCAGCAGCCCTAGGAGTGAGCAGCCCCAGCATTTT. Protein: CASSPRSEQPQHF.

This chain links TRBV7-9 with TRBJ2-1, with D unresolved. Per germline, CDR1 SEHNR and CDR2 FQNEAQ (reference sequence). With 5 bases removed from V and 10 bases from J, the gap between germline ends came to 15 bases. The CDR3 has 13 amino acids. The CDR3 loop reads CASSGRGRLEQFF. The CDR3 nucleotides read TGTGCCAGCAGCGGTAGAGGACGGTTGGAGCAGTTCTTC.